This T cell receptor (beta chain) was identified during a study of cytomegalovirus exposure and HLA in healthy donors. Details on this clone: The same CDR3 is also encoded by other DNA sequences in this sample.

This CDR3 spans 11 amino acids. Germline V lookup: CDR1 SEHNR, CDR2 FQNEAQ (reference sequence). V dropped 2 bases and J dropped 4 bases, with 3 bases sitting between them. It was with 60 Vbeta and 13 Jbeta primers that the PCR ran. Sequenced by immunoSEQ multiplex PCR; TCRdb stores in-frame clones only, minus some. This table holds about 82,000 clones, approximately 79% found once. The chain is built from TRBV7-9 and TRBJ2-7; D not resolved. The sequenced sample consisted of PBMCs. This TCR derives from a human donor in good health. The CDR3 DNA follows: TGTGCCAGCAGCTTATCTTACGAGCAGTACTTC. It encodes CASSLSYEQYF.